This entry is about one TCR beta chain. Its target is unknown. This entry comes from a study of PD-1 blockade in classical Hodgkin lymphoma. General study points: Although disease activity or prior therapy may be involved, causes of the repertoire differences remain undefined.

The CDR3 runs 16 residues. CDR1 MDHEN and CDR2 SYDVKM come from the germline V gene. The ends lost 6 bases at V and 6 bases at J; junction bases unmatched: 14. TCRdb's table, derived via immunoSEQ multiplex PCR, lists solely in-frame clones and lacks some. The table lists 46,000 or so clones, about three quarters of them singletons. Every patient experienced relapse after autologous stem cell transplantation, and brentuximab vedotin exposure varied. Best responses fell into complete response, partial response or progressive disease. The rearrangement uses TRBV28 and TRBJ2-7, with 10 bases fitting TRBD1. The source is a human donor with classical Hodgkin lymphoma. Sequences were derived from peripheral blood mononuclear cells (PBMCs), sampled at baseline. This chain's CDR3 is CASSYTGTGARIEQYF. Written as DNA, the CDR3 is TGTGCCAGCAGCTATACTGGGACAGGGGCTCGCATCGAGCAGTACTTC. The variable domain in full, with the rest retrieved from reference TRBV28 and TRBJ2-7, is DVKVTQSSRYLVKRTGEKVFLECVQDMDHENMFWYRQDPGLGLRLIYFSYDVKMKEKGDIPEGYSVSREKKERFSLILESASTNQTSMYLCASSYTGTGARIEQYFGPGTRLTVT.